The next 16 T cell receptor beta chains were all read from a single sample in a study of OX40 agonist ivuxolimab in advanced cancers. Only in-frame clones appear in the TCRdb table, and some are missing; sequencing was by immunoSEQ multiplex PCR. The sample consists of 75,000 to 95,000 clones, roughly 86% of them appearing once. Sequencing was performed on CD4+ or CD8+ T cells sorted from blood, taken in a trial of the OX40 agonist ivuxolimab. The receptors here all came from an adult with an advanced solid tumor such as melanoma, head and neck, liver or kidney cancer.

The J gene is TRBJ1-5, the V gene TRBV6-1; no reliable D call. The V gene lost 3 bases and the J gene lost 5 bases, with 8 bases spanning the gap. Germline values: CDR1 MNHNS, CDR2 SASEGT. This CDR3 spans 13 amino acids. The CDR3 here is CASSEAGYQPQHF. The DNA for the CDR3 is TGTGCCAGCAGTGAGGCTGGATATCAGCCCCAGCATTTT.

The rearrangement links TRBV6-1 to TRBJ2-7; a possible D gene is TRBD1 (6 bases). There are 15 residues in the CDR3. Looked up from germline, CDR1 is MNHNS and CDR2 is SASEGT. Trimming shortened V by 9 bases and J by 1 base, and 19 bases separated the two germline ends. The CDR3 reads CASSNSRDTSYEQYF. CDR3 in DNA: TGTGCCAGTTCTAACAGCCGGGACACATCCTACGAGCAGTACTTC.

The V call is TRBV28, the J call TRBJ2-7; D remains unclear. Germline V gene sequence: CDR1 MDHEN, CDR2 SYDVKM. There are 14 residues in the CDR3. The V and J ends lost 3 bases and 3 bases respectively, with 12 bases between them. Written as DNA, the CDR3 is TGTGCCAGCAGTTTGGCTACGGACCACTACGAGCAGTACGTC. Translation gives CASSLATDHYEQYV.

The gene calls are TRBV7-9 and TRBJ2-7, with 7 bases lining up with TRBD1. The CDR3 spans 15 residues. The trim removed 5 bases at V and 2 bases at J, leaving 9 bases unmatched. From germline, CDR1 is SEHNR and CDR2 FQNEAQ (reference sequence). In DNA, the CDR3 is TGTGCCAGCAGCCACGGGACAGCGTACGCCTACGAGCAGTACTTC. As protein: CASSHGTAYAYEQYF.

The genes are TRBV5-1 and TRBJ2-7; TRBD1 is a possible D gene (6 bases). Germline-derived CDR1 and CDR2 are SGHRS and YFSETQ. CDR3 size: 15 residues. The V end lost 3 bases, the J end lost 2 bases, and 15 bases lay between the germline ends. As DNA, the CDR3 is TGCGCCAGCAGCTCGAAGACAGGCAAAGCCTACGAGCAGTACTTC. This encodes CASSSKTGKAYEQYF.

The chain recombines TRBV4-1 with TRBJ1-3; D possibly corresponds to TRBD1 (5 bases). The CDR3 is 15 residues long. Germline CDR1 and CDR2: MGHRA and YSYEKL. Trimming removed 1 base at V and 3 bases at J, with 10 bases between. CDR3: CASSQVWGVGNTIYF. For the CDR3, the DNA is TGCGCCAGCAGCCAAGTATGGGGGGTTGGAAACACCATATATTTT.

This chain links TRBV18 with TRBJ2-3; the D gene is possibly TRBD1 (6 bases). Germline CDR1 reads KGHSH; CDR2 reads LQKENI. The V end was cut by 3 bases, the J end by 10 bases, with 17 bases between. This CDR3 contains 14 residues. CDR3 sequence reads: CASSPTLGGNAQYF. Written as DNA, the CDR3 is TGTGCCAGCTCACCCACCTTAGGGGGTAATGCGCAGTATTTT.

This clone was observed a single time. The CDR3 DNA reads TGTGCCAGCAGTTCCTTGGAGATCTACAATGAGCAGTTCTTC. Protein: CASSSLEIYNEQFF. This chain uses TRBV27 with TRBJ2-1; D call uncertain. The germline gives CDR1 MNHEY, CDR2 SMNVEV (reference sequence). Trimming took 4 bases from V and 3 from J, leaving 10 bases between them. The CDR3 runs to 14 residues.

The rearrangement joins TRBV11-2 to TRBJ2-1, with 8 bases matching TRBD1. V trimming: 1 base; J trimming: 15 bases; junction bases outside the gene matches: 8. In germline, CDR1 is SGHAT, CDR2 FQNNGV. This CDR3 has 13 residues. Here the CDR3 reads CASSLGIGTGVFF. The CDR3 DNA reads TGTGCCAGCAGCTTAGGAATTGGGACAGGTGTGTTCTTC.

J is TRBJ2-1 and V is TRBV7-9; 13 positions agree with TRBD2. The length of the CDR3 is 15 residues. Losses at the gene ends were 0 bases for V and 9 bases for J; bases not matched to a gene: 2. The germline V gene has CDR1 SEHNR and CDR2 FQNEAQ (reference sequence). DNA for the CDR3: TGTGCCAGCAGCTTAGCACTAGCGGGAGGGGTTGAGCAGTTCTTC. It yields the protein CASSLALAGGVEQFF.

This clone was counted a few times. The chain links TRBV13 to TRBJ1-5; D is possibly TRBD1 (6 bases). From germline, CDR1 is PRHDT and CDR2 FYEKMQ (reference sequence). CDR3 length: 14 residues. V lost 5 bases to trimming and J lost 3 bases, with 11 bases between them. CDR3 amino acids: CASSPDRTNQPQHF. The CDR3 bases are TGTGCCAGCAGCCCAGACAGGACCAATCAGCCCCAGCATTTT.

The chain has TRBV11-2 and TRBJ1-1; 11 nucleotides line up with TRBD1. Germline trimming cut 5 bases from V and 5 bases from J; bases unmatched to any gene: 10. The CDR3 totals 16 residues. Germline V lookup: CDR1 SGHAT, CDR2 FQNNGV. The DNA of the CDR3 is TGTGCCAGCAGCCGACCCGGGACAGGGGGGTCTACTGAAGCTTTCTTT. Amino acid sequence: CASSRPGTGGSTEAFF.

The genes are TRBV7-9 and TRBJ1-2, with 12 bases aligning to TRBD1. The CDR3 consists of 17 residues. V lost 5 bases and J lost 4; bases outside the gene matches: 11. Germline loops: CDR1 SEHNR, CDR2 FQNEAQ (reference sequence). CDR3 bases: TGTGCCAGCAGCGAAAGGGACAGGGGGCAAAGATTCTATGGCTACACCTTC. Translated, it gives CASSERDRGQRFYGYTF.

The chain links TRBV21-1 to TRBJ1-3. TRBV21-1 is a pseudogene segment. The CDR3 length is 15 residues. The CDR3 protein is CASSKEGASGNTIYF. CDR3 nucleotide sequence: TGTGCCAGCAGCAAAGAAGGTGCCTCGGGAAACACCATATATTTT.

This clone was observed once. The V call is TRBV11-3, the J call TRBJ2-3; D is unresolved. This CDR3 comprises 12 residues. The V end was cut by 4 bases, the J end by 5 bases, with 7 bases between. CDR1 and CDR2 from the germline V gene are SGHNT and YENEEA. The CDR3 reads CASSSEGDTQYF. CDR3 in DNA: TGTGCCAGCAGCTCAGAAGGAGATACGCAGTATTTT.

This chain connects TRBV6-1 to TRBJ2-1; 10 bases map to TRBD2. Germline-derived CDR1 and CDR2 are MNHNS and SASEGT. CDR3 size: 15 residues. V shed 2 bases and J 7 bases; nucleotides not matched to a gene: 5. The DNA for the CDR3 is TGTGCCAGCAGTGAAATTACTAGCGGGATAAATGAGCAGTTCTTC. It yields the protein CASSEITSGINEQFF.